This T cell receptor beta chain was found in a study of regulatory T cells in long-lasting Graves disease. The germline gives CDR1 SGDLS, CDR2 YYNGEE. V dropped 0 bases and J dropped 4 bases, with 17 bases sitting between them. The CDR3 is made up of 17 amino acids. As to time point: newly diagnosed GD, antithyroid drugs for less than 3 months. There was RNA extracted from PBMCs, and the TCR library was made from it. The patient group derived from an endocrinology department in Xi'an, China. Relying on iRepertoire HTBI primers and Arm-PCR of CDR3 regions, the team built TCR beta libraries. Each CDR3 protein gets one entry after TCRdb re-called the multiplex PCR reads with MiXCR. The repertoire holds around 450,000 distinct CDR3 sequences, with around 16% as singletons. The sample holds many counts of this clonotype. Separately, the same data were catalogued under a study of T cells in Graves' hyperthyroidism and ophthalmopathy.

The sequencing here drew on peripheral blood mononuclear cells (PBMCs), taken at new diagnosis, from a patient treated with antithyroid drugs. This chain uses TRBV9 with TRBJ2-1; D is possibly TRBD2 (7 bases). The receptor was derived from a woman between 40 and 50 years old with Graves disease. The CDR3 is CASSVDGPEGGYNEQFF. CDR3 bases: TGTGCCAGCAGCGTAGATGGGCCCGAGGGGGGGTACAATGAGCAGTTCTTC.